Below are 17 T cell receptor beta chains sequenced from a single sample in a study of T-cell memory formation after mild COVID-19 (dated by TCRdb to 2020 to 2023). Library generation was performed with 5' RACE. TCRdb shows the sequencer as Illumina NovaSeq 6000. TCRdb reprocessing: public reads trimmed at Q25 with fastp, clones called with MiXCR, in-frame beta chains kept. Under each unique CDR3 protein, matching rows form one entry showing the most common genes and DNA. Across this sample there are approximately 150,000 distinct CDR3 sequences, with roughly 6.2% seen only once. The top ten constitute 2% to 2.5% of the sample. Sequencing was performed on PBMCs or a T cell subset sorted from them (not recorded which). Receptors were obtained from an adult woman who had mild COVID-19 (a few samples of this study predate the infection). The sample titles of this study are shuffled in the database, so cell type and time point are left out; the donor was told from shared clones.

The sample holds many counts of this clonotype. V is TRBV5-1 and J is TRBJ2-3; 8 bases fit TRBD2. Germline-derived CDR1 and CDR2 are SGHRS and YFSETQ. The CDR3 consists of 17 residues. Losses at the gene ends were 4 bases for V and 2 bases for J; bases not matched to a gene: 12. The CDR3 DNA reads TGCGCCAGCAGCACCCTGGGGCGGGGGGACTTCACAGATACGCAGTATTTT. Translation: CASSTLGRGDFTDTQYF.

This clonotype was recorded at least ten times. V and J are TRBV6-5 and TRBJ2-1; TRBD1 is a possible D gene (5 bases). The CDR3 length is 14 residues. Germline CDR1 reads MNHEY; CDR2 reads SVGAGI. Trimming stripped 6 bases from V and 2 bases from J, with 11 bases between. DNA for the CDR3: TGTGCCAGCAGGGACACCGGGCCCTACAATGAGCAGTTCTTC. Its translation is CASRDTGPYNEQFF.

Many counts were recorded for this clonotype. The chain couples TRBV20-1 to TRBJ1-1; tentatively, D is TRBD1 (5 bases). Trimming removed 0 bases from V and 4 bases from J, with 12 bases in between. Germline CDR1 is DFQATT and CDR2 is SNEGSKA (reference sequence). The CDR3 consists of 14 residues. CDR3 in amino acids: CSARDPRGSTEAFF. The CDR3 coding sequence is TGCAGTGCTAGAGATCCGAGGGGAAGCACTGAAGCTTTCTTT.

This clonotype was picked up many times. CDR3 coding DNA: TGTGCCAGCAGTTACTCCCAGGGTGCCCTGATTAATAGCAATCAGCCCCAGCATTTT. The encoded protein is CASSYSQGALINSNQPQHF. V and J are TRBV6-6 and TRBJ1-5; TRBD1 is a possible D gene (5 bases). Trimming took off 0 bases at V and 0 bases at J, with 18 bases between the two ends. Looked up from germline, CDR1 is MNHNY and CDR2 is SVGAGI (reference sequence). The CDR3 contains 19 residues.

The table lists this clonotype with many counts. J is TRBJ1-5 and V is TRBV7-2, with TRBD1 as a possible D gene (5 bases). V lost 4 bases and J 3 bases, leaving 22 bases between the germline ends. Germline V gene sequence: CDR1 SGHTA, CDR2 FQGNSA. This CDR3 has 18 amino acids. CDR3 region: CASSSWVLRGRPNQPQHF. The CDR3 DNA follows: TGTGCCAGCAGCTCGTGGGTTCTGAGGGGCCGACCCAATCAGCCCCAGCATTTT.

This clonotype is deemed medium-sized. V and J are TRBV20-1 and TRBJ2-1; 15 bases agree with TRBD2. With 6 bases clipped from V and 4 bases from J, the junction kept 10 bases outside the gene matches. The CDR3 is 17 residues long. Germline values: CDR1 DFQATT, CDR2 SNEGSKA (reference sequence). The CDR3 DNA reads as TGCAGTGCCCTGGGGACTAGCGGGAGGATCGTTTACAATGAGCAGTTCTTC. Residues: CSALGTSGRIVYNEQFF.

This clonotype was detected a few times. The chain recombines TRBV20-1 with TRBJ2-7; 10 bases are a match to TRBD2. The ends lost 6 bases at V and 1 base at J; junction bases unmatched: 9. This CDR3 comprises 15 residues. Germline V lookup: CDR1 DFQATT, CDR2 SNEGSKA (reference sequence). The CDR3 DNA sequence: TGCAGTGCCGCGGTCCCAGCGGGAGGGTCCTACGAGCAGTACTTC. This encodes CSAAVPAGGSYEQYF.

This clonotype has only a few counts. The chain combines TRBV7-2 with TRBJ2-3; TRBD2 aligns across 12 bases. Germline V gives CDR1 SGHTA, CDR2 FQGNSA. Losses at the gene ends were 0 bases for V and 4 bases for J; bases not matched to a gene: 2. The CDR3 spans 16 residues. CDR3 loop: CASSLALAGGPDTQYF. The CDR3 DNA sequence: TGTGCCAGCAGCTTAGCGCTAGCGGGAGGGCCAGATACGCAGTATTTT.

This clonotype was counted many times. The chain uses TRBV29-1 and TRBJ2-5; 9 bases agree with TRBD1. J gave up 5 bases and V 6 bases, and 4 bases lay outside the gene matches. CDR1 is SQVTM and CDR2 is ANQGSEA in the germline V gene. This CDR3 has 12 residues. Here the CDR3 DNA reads TGCAGCGTAAGGACAGGGGCGGAGACCCAGTACTTC. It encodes CSVRTGAETQYF.

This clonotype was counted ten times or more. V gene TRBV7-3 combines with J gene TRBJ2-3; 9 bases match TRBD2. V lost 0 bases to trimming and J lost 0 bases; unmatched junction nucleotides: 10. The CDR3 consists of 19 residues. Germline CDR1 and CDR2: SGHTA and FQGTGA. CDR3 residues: CASSLTPVSSGGSTDTQYF. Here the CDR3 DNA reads TGTGCCAGCAGCTTAACTCCTGTTTCCAGCGGGGGGAGCACAGATACGCAGTATTTT.

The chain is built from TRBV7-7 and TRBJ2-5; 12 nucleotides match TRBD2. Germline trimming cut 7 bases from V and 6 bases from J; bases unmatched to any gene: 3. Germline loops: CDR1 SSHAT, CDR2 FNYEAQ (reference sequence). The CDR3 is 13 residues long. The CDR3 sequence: CASMLAGGKTQYF. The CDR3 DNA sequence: TGTGCCAGCATGCTAGCGGGGGGGAAGACCCAGTACTTC.

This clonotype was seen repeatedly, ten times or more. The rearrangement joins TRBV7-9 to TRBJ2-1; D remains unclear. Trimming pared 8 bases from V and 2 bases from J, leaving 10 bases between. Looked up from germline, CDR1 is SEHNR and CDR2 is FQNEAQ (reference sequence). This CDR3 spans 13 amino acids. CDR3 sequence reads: CASVGSTYNEQFF. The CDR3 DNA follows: TGTGCCAGCGTGGGGTCTACCTACAATGAGCAGTTCTTC.

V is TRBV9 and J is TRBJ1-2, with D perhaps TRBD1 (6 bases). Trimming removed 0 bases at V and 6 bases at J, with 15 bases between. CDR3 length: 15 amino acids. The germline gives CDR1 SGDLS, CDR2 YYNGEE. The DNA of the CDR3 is TGTGCCAGCAGCGTAGAAGGAGGGACACTCCATGGCTACACCTTC. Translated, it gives CASSVEGGTLHGYTF.

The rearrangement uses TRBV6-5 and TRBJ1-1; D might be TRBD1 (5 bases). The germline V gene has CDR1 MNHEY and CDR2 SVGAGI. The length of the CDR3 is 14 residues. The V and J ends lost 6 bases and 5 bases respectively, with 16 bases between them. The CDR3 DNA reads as TGTGCCAGCAGCTTCGACAGATTGGGGACTGAAGCTTTCTTT. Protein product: CASSFDRLGTEAFF.

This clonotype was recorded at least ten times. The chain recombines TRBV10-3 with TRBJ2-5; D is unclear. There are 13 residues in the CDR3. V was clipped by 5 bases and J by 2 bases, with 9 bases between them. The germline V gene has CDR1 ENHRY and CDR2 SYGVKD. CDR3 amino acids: CAISPGGQETQYF. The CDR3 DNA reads TGTGCCATCAGTCCCGGCGGTCAAGAGACCCAGTACTTC.

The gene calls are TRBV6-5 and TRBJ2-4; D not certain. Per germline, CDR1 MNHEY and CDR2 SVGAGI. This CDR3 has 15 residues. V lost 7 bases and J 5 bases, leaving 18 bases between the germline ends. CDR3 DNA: TGTGCCAGCACGAGAGTAGGGTTGAGGCAAAACATTCAGTACTTC. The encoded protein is CASTRVGLRQNIQYF.

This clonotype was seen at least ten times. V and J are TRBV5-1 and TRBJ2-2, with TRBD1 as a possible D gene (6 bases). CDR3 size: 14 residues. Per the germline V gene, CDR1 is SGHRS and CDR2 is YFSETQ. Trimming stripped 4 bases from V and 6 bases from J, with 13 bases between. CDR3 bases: TGCGCCAGCAGCGTAGAACAGGGTCCCGGGGAGCTGTTTTTT. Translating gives CASSVEQGPGELFF.